This is a list of T cell receptor beta chains from one sample in a study of blood T cell repertoires in COVID-19. Only in-frame clones appear in the TCRdb table, and some are missing; sequencing was by immunoSEQ multiplex PCR. The sample yields 140,000 or so clones, 87% seen once. The sample comprised peripheral blood. Receptors were obtained from a woman aged 45-65 years with acute or convalescent COVID-19. Both conserved end residues are part of each CDR3. The D gene is left open where the match is weak. Size is omitted from some rows. Given values are once, few, many or a class for expanded clones.

size,V,J,D,DNA,CDR3
NA,TRBV5-1,TRBJ2-2,NA,TGCGCCAGCAGCTTGGCAGGGGTCGGCACCGGGGAGCTGTTTTTT,CASSLAGVGTGELFF
NA,TRBV7-3,TRBJ2-5,NA,TGTGCCAGCAGCTTAATTGGTGGACTCCGAGAGACCCAGTACTTC,CASSLIGGLRETQYF
NA,TRBV11-3,TRBJ2-7,TRBD2,TGTGCCAGCAGCCTCGGACTAGCGAGCGAGCAGTACTTC,CASSLGLASEQYF
NA,TRBV4-2,TRBJ2-3,TRBD2,TGTGCCAGCAGCCAAGCTAGCGGGAGAGGTACAGATACGCAGTATTTT,CASSQASGRGTDTQYF
NA,TRBV5-6,TRBJ2-5,NA,TGTGCCAGCAGCTCTCGGGACTACCAAGAGACCCAGTACTTC,CASSSRDYQETQYF
NA,TRBV10-2,TRBJ2-7,TRBD2,TGCGCCAGCAGTGAGGGGACTAGCTACTACGAGCAGTACTTC,CASSEGTSYYEQYF
NA,TRBV27,TRBJ2-3,NA,TGTGCCAGCAGTTTATTGGGCAGCTTCACAGATACGCAGTATTTT,CASSLLGSFTDTQYF
NA,TRBV20-1,TRBJ2-7,NA,TGCAGTGCTAGTACTCCCTACGAGCAGTACTTC,CSASTPYEQYF
NA,TRBV19,TRBJ1-2,TRBD1,TGTGCCAGTACCAACAGGGGGCTAAACTATGGCTACACCTTC,CASTNRGLNYGYTF
NA,TRBV18,TRBJ1-2,NA,TGTGCCAGCTCAGGGGGACCAGGGGATGGCTACACCTTC,CASSGGPGDGYTF
few,TRBV28,TRBJ2-5,TRBD1,TGTGCCAGCAGTTCACTGACAGGGGTTCAAGAGACCCAGTACTTC,CASSSLTGVQETQYF
NA,TRBV5-8,TRBJ1-5,NA,TGTGCCAGCAGCTTTGGTACATCCAGTTATAGCAATCAGCCCCAGCATTTT,CASSFGTSSYSNQPQHF
NA,TRBV5-1,TRBJ2-3,TRBD2,TGCGCCAGCAGCCAACTGACTAGCGGGAGCACAGATACGCAGTATTTT,CASSQLTSGSTDTQYF
NA,TRBV5-1,TRBJ2-7,TRBD2,TGCGCCAGCAGCTTGGCGGGGGGGCTCGAGCAGTACTTC,CASSLAGGLEQYF
NA,TRBV5-8,TRBJ1-5,NA,TGTGCCAGCAGCTTGGTTTACGGGGTCGCCAGCAATCAGCCCCAGCATTTT,CASSLVYGVASNQPQHF
NA,TRBV6-6,TRBJ1-1,NA,TGTGCCAGCAGTTACTCCTTAGGGGCGCCCACTGAAGCTTTCTTT,CASSYSLGAPTEAFF
NA,TRBV27,TRBJ2-6,TRBD1,TGTGCCAGCAGCTTGACAGGGATCAACCGCTCTGGGGCCAACGTCCTGACTTTC,CASSLTGINRSGANVLTF
NA,TRBV28,TRBJ2-5,TRBD1,TGTGCCAGCAGTTTATCACAGGGGCAGGGGACCCAGTACTTC,CASSLSQGQGTQYF
NA,TRBV6-5,TRBJ2-1,NA,TGTGCCAGCAGACAGGGTTTAATAAATGAGCAGTTCTTC,CASRQGLINEQFF
NA,TRBV6-4,TRBJ2-3,TRBD2,TGTGCCAGCAGTGACTCGAGCGGGAGGTGGGATACGCAGTATTTT,CASSDSSGRWDTQYF
NA,TRBV6-6,TRBJ1-1,TRBD1,TGTGCCAGCAGTCTTCACAGGGGGCAGGGGAACACTGAAGCTTTCTTT,CASSLHRGQGNTEAFF
NA,TRBV7-6,TRBJ1-5,NA,TGTGCCAGCAGCTTAGAGATGGGAGGTAGCAATCAGCCCCAGCATTTT,CASSLEMGGSNQPQHF
NA,TRBV7-9,TRBJ1-3,NA,TGTGCCAGCAGCTTAGGCGGCTCTGGAAACACCATATATTTT,CASSLGGSGNTIYF
NA,TRBV6-2/TRBV6-3,TRBJ1-1,NA,TGTGCCAGCAGCCTACAGGGTCGGGACACTGAAGCTTTCTTT,CASSLQGRDTEAFF
NA,TRBV4-1,TRBJ2-1,NA,TGCGCCAGCAGCCTAGTCTTGGTCGAGGTTGAGCAGTTCTTC,CASSLVLVEVEQFF
NA,TRBV27,TRBJ1-2,NA,TGTGCCAGCAGTCTGATCCTAGGGGGTGGCTACACCTTC,CASSLILGGGYTF
once,TRBV15,TRBJ2-7,TRBD2,TGTGCCACCAGCAGAGATTCCGGGGCTAGCGGAAGTTACGAGCAGTACTTC,CATSRDSGASGSYEQYF
NA,TRBV5-1,TRBJ2-2,TRBD2,TGCGCCAGCAGCTTTAACGGACTAGCGGAGAACACCGGGGAGCTGTTTTTT,CASSFNGLAENTGELFF
NA,TRBV7-9,TRBJ2-1,TRBD2,TGTGCCAGCAGAGCAGGACTAGCGGACCCATACAATGAGCAGTTCTTC,CASRAGLADPYNEQFF
NA,TRBV9,TRBJ2-3,TRBD2,TGTGCCAGCAGCGCGCCGACTAGCCCTGCGGCAGATACGCAGTATTTT,CASSAPTSPAADTQYF
few,TRBV5-5,TRBJ1-3,NA,TGTGCCAGCAGCTTTAATGGTTTGGAGGGAGGAAACACCATATATTTT,CASSFNGLEGGNTIYF
once,TRBV27,TRBJ2-3,TRBD1,TGTGCCAGCAGTTGGACAGGGGAGGATACGCAGTATTTT,CASSWTGEDTQYF
NA,TRBV12-3/TRBV12-4,TRBJ2-1,NA,TGTGCCAGCAGTTTAACCCTTGGGCAACCTAAGTTCTTC,CASSLTLGQPKFF